The clone carrying this T cell receptor (beta chain) was observed a handful of times. This specimen comes from a study of blood T cells in healthy people across ages. Per germline, CDR1 SGHAT and CDR2 FQNNGV. CDR3 size: 16 residues. Trimming took 5 bases from V and 0 from J, leaving 16 bases between them. A sample-barcoded 5' primer and a J-beta primer mix were used in a second PCR of about 7 to 12 cycles. Using its own MiXCR run on the 5' RACE reads, TCRdb lists one record per CDR3 protein. The sample carries 1,300,000 or so distinct CDR3 sequences, approximately 63% recorded once. This chain connects TRBV11-2 to TRBJ1-2; tentatively, D is TRBD1 (5 bases). The sequence was collected from a young man in good health. The sample taken for sequencing was blood. The CDR3 sequence: CASSLLGTGANYGYTF. CDR3 sequence (DNA): TGTGCCAGCAGCCTATTGGGCACAGGAGCTAACTATGGCTACACCTTC.